The rows below give T cell receptor beta chains drawn from one sample of a study of cytomegalovirus exposure and HLA in healthy donors. Sequencing used immunoSEQ multiplex PCR; TCRdb keeps in-frame clones, though not all of them. This sample's table reports about 200,000 clones. Sequenced sample: PBMCs. Receptors originate from a boy aged 10-17 years in good health and CMV-seronegative. CDR3s include the opening cysteine and the closing phenylalanine or tryptophan. D genes are given only for firm matches.

D,J,V,DNA,CDR3
TRBD2,TRBJ2-3,TRBV5-5,TGTGCCAGCAGTTTGGCAAGCGGGGACCGAACAGATACGCAGTATTTT,CASSLASGDRTDTQYF
.,TRBJ1-6,TRBV4-2,TGTGCCAGCAGCCAAGATCCGGGAGGGAATTCACCCCTCCACTTT,CASSQDPGGNSPLHF
.,TRBJ2-7,TRBV6-1,TGTGCCAGTCGGACCGCCTCGGGATTCGAGCAGTACTTC,CASRTASGFEQYF
.,TRBJ1-3,TRBV9,TGTGCCAGCAGCTCAGGGATAGGTTCCATATATTTT,CASSSGIGSIYF
.,TRBJ1-2,TRBV10-3,TGTGCCACCTCAAGTCCCACTGATGGCTACACCTTC,CATSSPTDGYTF
.,TRBJ2-3,TRBV18,TGTGCCAGCTCAGAGGCGGGGGCCACAGATACGCAGTATTTT,CASSEAGATDTQYF
.,TRBJ1-2,TRBV6-5,TGTGCCAGCAGTTACTCGACTGGGGCGAGGTATGGCTACACCTTC,CASSYSTGARYGYTF
.,TRBJ2-7,TRBV27,TGTGCCAGCACCAACCCGGGTTACGAGCAGTACTTC,CASTNPGYEQYF
TRBD1,TRBJ1-5,TRBV29-1,TGCAGCGCTGGACAGGGGCGGGAACAGCCCCAGCATTTT,CSAGQGREQPQHF
TRBD1,TRBJ1-5,TRBV19,TGTGCCAGTAGTGATGACAGGGCGAACAATCAGCCCCAGCATTTT,CASSDDRANNQPQHF
TRBD1,TRBJ1-2,TRBV7-2,TGTGCCAGCAGCAACTCGGACAGGCATAACTATGGCTACACCTTC,CASSNSDRHNYGYTF
TRBD2,TRBJ2-1,TRBV10-1,TGCGCCAGCAGTGGAAGCGGGGGGGGGAACAATGAGCAGTTCTTC,CASSGSGGGNNEQFF
.,TRBJ2-7,TRBV5-1,TGCGCCAGCAGCCGAGAGAGCAGGGGTGACGAGCAGTACTTC,CASSRESRGDEQYF
TRBD2,TRBJ2-2,TRBV7-3,TGTGCCAGCAGCCTAGCGGGGGGGAACACCGGGGAGCTGTTTTTT,CASSLAGGNTGELFF
.,TRBJ1-5,TRBV27,TGTGCCAGCAGTCTCGGGTTTCCTATTAGCAATCAGCCCCAGCATTTT,CASSLGFPISNQPQHF
TRBD2,TRBJ2-1,TRBV4-1,TGCGCCAGCAGCCAAGATCCCCCGATTAGCGGGGGGGGAAATGAGCAGTTCTTC,CASSQDPPISGGGNEQFF
.,TRBJ1-1,TRBV10-3,TGTGCCATCAGTGAGCCGGGACAAGTGAACACTGAAGCTTTCTTT,CAISEPGQVNTEAFF
TRBD2,TRBJ2-1,TRBV10-3,TGTGCCATCAGTCCTCGGACTAGCGGGGGCTACAATGAGCAGTTCTTC,CAISPRTSGGYNEQFF
TRBD2,TRBJ2-3,TRBV19,TGTGCCAGTAGTATAGAGGCGGGGGTTCTGGATTTT,CASSIEAGVLDF
.,TRBJ1-4,TRBV18,TGTGCCAGCTCACCAACGGCGACAGAGACTAATGAAAAACTGTTTTTT,CASSPTATETNEKLFF
TRBD2,TRBJ2-1,TRBV10-1,TGCGCCAGCAGTGAGAGTATAGCGGGGGGGCCTTACAATGAGCAGTTCTTC,CASSESIAGGPYNEQFF
.,TRBJ2-5,TRBV20-1,TGCAGTGCAGAACCGGGAGAGACCCAGTACTTC,CSAEPGETQYF
TRBD1,TRBJ1-6,TRBV11-2,TGTGCCAGCAGTTTAGGAATAGGGGGCATGAATTCACCCCTCCACTTT,CASSLGIGGMNSPLHF
.,TRBJ1-2,TRBV7-9,TGTGCCAGCAGCTTACAGGCGTCAGACTATGGCTACACCTTC,CASSLQASDYGYTF
.,TRBJ1-4,TRBV20-1,TGCAGTGCCTCAGGGGATGAAAAACTGTTTTTT,CSASGDEKLFF
.,TRBJ1-6,TRBV9,TGTGCCAGCAGCGTAGGAAATGCGGATTCACCCCTCCACTTT,CASSVGNADSPLHF
.,TRBJ2-1,TRBV27,TGTGCCAGCAGTTTCACCGGGTACTACAATGAGCAGTTCTTC,CASSFTGYYNEQFF
.,TRBJ1-2,TRBV6-6,TGTGCCAGCAGTTACTCCGCAGGGAACTATGGCTACACCTTC,CASSYSAGNYGYTF
.,TRBJ1-5,TRBV4-1,TGCGCCAGCAGCATATACGAGTTAGGGGAGGGCGGCAATCAGCCCCAGCATTTT,CASSIYELGEGGNQPQHF
TRBD2,TRBJ2-1,TRBV7-3,TGTGCCAGCAGCTCGGTAGCGGGGGGACGGGTAGTAGAGCAGTTCTTC,CASSSVAGGRVVEQFF
TRBD1,TRBJ1-1,TRBV5-1,TGCGCCAGCAGCCGGTTGGACAGGGATAAAGCTTTCTTT,CASSRLDRDKAFF
.,TRBJ1-6,TRBV7-2,TGTGCCAGCAGCTTAGGCAGAATTAATTCACCCCTCCACTTT,CASSLGRINSPLHF
.,TRBJ2-3,TRBV5-3,TGTGCCAGAAGCCGTCTCCCACTCGATAGATTTTCTAGCACAGATACGCAGTATTTT,CARSRLPLDRFSSTDTQYF
.,TRBJ2-3,TRBV7-3,TGTGCCAGCAGCCCCTCCCTCACTACTACGCAGTATTTT,CASSPSLTTTQYF
.,TRBJ2-6,TRBV28,TGTGCCAGCAGTTCTTCCGGGTTCTACTCTGGGGCCAACGTCCTGACTTTC,CASSSSGFYSGANVLTF
.,TRBJ1-2,TRBV5-6,TGTGCCAGCAGCTTGAGGGGGTCTCCAGGGTTGGCCACCTTC,CASSLRGSPGLATF
TRBD1,TRBJ2-7,TRBV29-1,TGCAGCGTTGACGGACAGGGTTCCTACGAGCAGTACTTC,CSVDGQGSYEQYF
TRBD1,TRBJ2-7,TRBV6-5,TGTGCCAGCAGAGAAACAGGGGCGCGGCAGTACTTC,CASRETGARQYF
.,TRBJ1-4,TRBV19,TGTGCCAGTAGTATTCAGGGAGGGGAAAAACTGTTTTTT,CASSIQGGEKLFF
TRBD2,TRBJ2-7,TRBV13,TGTGCCAGCAGCTCCGGACTAGCGGGCTACGAGCAGTACTTC,CASSSGLAGYEQYF
.,TRBJ1-1,TRBV28,TGTGCCAGCAGTTTACGGACAGACCCGGGAGCTTTCTTT,CASSLRTDPGAFF
.,TRBJ1-4,TRBV6-5,TGTGCCAGCAGTTATAGGCCGGCGGTGAATGAAAAACTGTTTTTT,CASSYRPAVNEKLFF
TRBD2,TRBJ2-3,TRBV7-3,TGTGCCAGCAGCCTTGGACTAGCGGGGAGCACAGATACGCAGTATTTT,CASSLGLAGSTDTQYF
.,TRBJ2-2,TRBV5-4,TGTGCCAGCAGCGAACCGTCATGGAACGGGGCCGGGGAGCTGTTTTTT,CASSEPSWNGAGELFF
.,TRBJ1-2,TRBV7-2,TGTGCCAGCAGCTTAGACACATTAAACTATGGCTACACCTTC,CASSLDTLNYGYTF
TRBD1,TRBJ1-1,TRBV6-6,TGTGCCAGCTTCAAGAGGGGGCAAGCGAACACTGAAGCTTTCTTT,CASFKRGQANTEAFF
TRBD1,TRBJ2-1,TRBV27,TGTGCCAGCGGGAAGGACAGGGGGACTTACAATGAGCAGTTCTTC,CASGKDRGTYNEQFF
TRBD2,TRBJ2-1,TRBV19,TGTGCCAGTAGTCCCCGACTAGCGGGGGAGAACAATGAGCAGTTCTTC,CASSPRLAGENNEQFF
TRBD1,TRBJ1-3,TRBV4-3,TGCGCCAGCAGCCAAGATCCACAGGGGGACGGAAACACCATATATTTT,CASSQDPQGDGNTIYF
.,TRBJ2-3,TRBV7-2,TGTGCCAGCAGCTTACAAGAGAGAGGTAGAACAGATACGCAGTATTTT,CASSLQERGRTDTQYF
TRBD1,TRBJ1-2,TRBV11-2,TGTGCCAGCAGCTTGGACAGGGGCAGGGGCTACACCTTC,CASSLDRGRGYTF
.,TRBJ1-5,TRBV19,TGTGCCAGTAGTAGAGGCTTCAATCAGCCCCAGCATTTT,CASSRGFNQPQHF
.,TRBJ2-3,TRBV7-6,TGTGCCAGCAGCTTGAGGACTAGCACAGATACGCAGTATTTT,CASSLRTSTDTQYF
TRBD2,TRBJ2-3,TRBV11-2,TGTGCCAGCAGCCCCAAACTAGCGGGGTACACAGATACGCAGTATTTT,CASSPKLAGYTDTQYF
TRBD1,TRBJ1-4,TRBV5-1,TGCGCCAGCAGCGACAGGGCTAATGAAAAACTGTTTTTT,CASSDRANEKLFF